The clone carrying this T cell receptor (beta chain) was found a few times. Antigen: not known. One end of the junction fails to match germline, which may point to a read error. The CDR3 sequence is 17 residues long. Germline V gene lookup returns CDR1 SEHNR and CDR2 FQNEAQ (reference sequence). The data are from a study of cytomegalovirus exposure and HLA in healthy donors. Study-level findings and limits: TCR beta chains numbering about 160 were designated cytomegalovirus-associated. Later work found that TCR association rates differed between HLA loci; DRB1 had the most and HLA-C the fewest.

With 60 Vbeta and 13 Jbeta primers, the PCR was carried out. Measured with immunoSEQ multiplex PCR; TCRdb has only the in-frame clones, and not every one. The repertoire holds tens of thousands of clones, with 73% as singletons. V and J are TRBV7-9 and TRBJ1-2, with D possibly matching TRBD1 (6 bases). This TCR was recovered from a man aged 45 to 65 in good health and CMV-seronegative. The sample taken for sequencing was PBMCs. CDR3 amino acids: CSSSLEGRAAGDYGYTF. The DNA for the CDR3 is TGTTCCAGCAGCTTAGAAGGACGCGCGGCAGGGGACTATGGCTACACCTTC.